This T cell receptor (beta chain) was identified in a study of molecular identifiers for immune sequencing clone quantification. A note on this clonotype: The antigen is unknown. Compared with germline, one end of the junction differs, possibly owing to a read error.

Germline loops: CDR1 MNHEY, CDR2 SMNVEV (reference sequence). The CDR3 loop spans 15 amino acids. Study-wide results and caveats: Highly expanded clone sizes could be underestimated through barcode sharing by identical TCR molecules.

Previously reported methods and listed TCR primers produced the bulk TCR libraries. TCRdb reanalysed the PCR reads using MiXCR and keeps one entry per CDR3 protein. The top ten hold about 0.75% of the sample, which has approximately 500,000 distinct CDR3 sequences, about 25% seen once. The receptor comes from a human donor in good health. Some libraries in this study had Jurkat cell RNA spiked in. V and J are TRBV27 and TRBJ1-1; TRBD1 matches 8 bases. Material for sequencing was naive CD8+ T cells from blood, with Jurkat cell RNA spiked in. Specified subset: FACS-sorted CD8+CD4-CCR7+CD45RA+ naive T cells. The chain's CDR3 is CASSTRTGTNTEALF. For the CDR3, the DNA is TGTGCCAGCAGCACTAGGACAGGGACGAACACTGAAGCTCTCTTT.